This TCR beta chain was captured by sequencing in a study of metastatic and nonmetastatic thyroid tumors. Each patient came to thyroid surgery without any prior treatment (of any kind). This clone was counted at least ten times. Through MiXCR, TCRdb re-clonotyped the PCR reads. The profile shows under 95,000 clones, roughly 13% of them singletons. The sequencing sample was made of blood. The clonotype comes from a female donor with papillary thyroid cancer or a benign thyroid nodule (not recorded which). Some clones in this sample may be carry-over from other donors' samples.

CDR3 nucleotide sequence: TGTGCCAGTAGTACCCGGTACCCTACTAGCGACTCCTACGAGCAGTACTTC. Encoded protein: CASSTRYPTSDSYEQYF. V gene TRBV19 combines with J gene TRBJ2-7, with 7 nucleotides matching TRBD2. CDR3 length: 17 amino acids. Unmatched junction bases numbered 12, after V lost 4 bases and J lost 0 bases. The germline V gene has CDR1 LNHDA and CDR2 SQIVND (reference sequence).